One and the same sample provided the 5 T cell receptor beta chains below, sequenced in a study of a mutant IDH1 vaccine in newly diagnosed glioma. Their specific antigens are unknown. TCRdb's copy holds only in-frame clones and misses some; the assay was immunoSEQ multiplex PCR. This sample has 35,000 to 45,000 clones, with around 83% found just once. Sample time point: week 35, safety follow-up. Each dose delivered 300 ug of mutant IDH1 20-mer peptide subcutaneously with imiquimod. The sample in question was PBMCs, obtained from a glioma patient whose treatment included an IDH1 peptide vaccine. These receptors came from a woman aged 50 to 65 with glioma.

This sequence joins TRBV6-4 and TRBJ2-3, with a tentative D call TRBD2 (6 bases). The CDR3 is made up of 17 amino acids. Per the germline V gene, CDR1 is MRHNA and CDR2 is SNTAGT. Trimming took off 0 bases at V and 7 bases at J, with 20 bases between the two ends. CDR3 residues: CASSDSTPGGGTHTQYF. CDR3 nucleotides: TGTGCCAGCAGTGACTCCACCCCAGGTGGGGGGACCCATACGCAGTATTTT.

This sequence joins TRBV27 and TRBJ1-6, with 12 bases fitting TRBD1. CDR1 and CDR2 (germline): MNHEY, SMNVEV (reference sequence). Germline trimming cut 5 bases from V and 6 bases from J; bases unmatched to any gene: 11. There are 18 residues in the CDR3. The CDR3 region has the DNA TGTGCCAGCAGTGCCGGGACAGGGGGCGGGTCATTTAATTCACCCCTCCACTTT. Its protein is CASSAGTGGGSFNSPLHF.

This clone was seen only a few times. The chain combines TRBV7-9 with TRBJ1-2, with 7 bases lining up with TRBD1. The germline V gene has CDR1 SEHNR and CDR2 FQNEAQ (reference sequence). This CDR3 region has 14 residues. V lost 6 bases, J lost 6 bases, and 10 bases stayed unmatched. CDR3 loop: CASRRAGTDDGYTF. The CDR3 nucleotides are TGTGCCAGCAGGAGGGCCGGGACAGATGATGGCTACACCTTC.

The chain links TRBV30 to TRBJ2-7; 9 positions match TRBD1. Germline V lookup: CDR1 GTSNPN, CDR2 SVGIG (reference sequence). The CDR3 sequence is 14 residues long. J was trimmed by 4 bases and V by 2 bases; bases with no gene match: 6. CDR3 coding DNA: TGTGCCTGGAGTACCGGGACAGGGAGGTACGAGCAGTACTTC. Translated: CAWSTGTGRYEQYF. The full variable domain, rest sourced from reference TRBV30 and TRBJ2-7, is SQTIHQWPATLVQPVGSPLSLECTVEGTSNPNLYWYRQAAGRGLQLLFYSVGIGQISSEVPQNLSASRPQDRQFILSSKKLLLSDSGFYLCAWSTGTGRYEQYFGPGTRLTVT.

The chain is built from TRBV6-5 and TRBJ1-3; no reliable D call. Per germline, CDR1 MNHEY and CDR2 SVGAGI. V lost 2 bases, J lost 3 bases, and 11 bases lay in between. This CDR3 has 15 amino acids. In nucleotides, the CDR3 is TGTGCCAGCAGTTACGGTGTAGGGCTTGGAAACACCATATATTTT. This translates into CASSYGVGLGNTIYF.